This TCR beta chain was observed in a study of identical twins (dated by TCRdb to about 2016). Describing the broader study: To test whether fetal clonotypes persist, this study deep-sequenced TCR alpha and beta repertoires from monozygotic twins, from unrelated adults of various ages, and from cord blood. Replicate twin experiments were performed at different times using different library preparation protocols to rule out contamination.

Overall study results and their limits: Invariant T cells such as MAIT and iNKT could partly confound zero-insertion analyses, though diverse VJ usage argued against this for most clonotypes. In beta out-of-frame sequences, excess twin sharing was weaker, because having fewer shared sequences lowered the signal-to-noise ratio. Out-of-frame TCR alpha sequences shared between twins showed an excess of low generation-probability sequences compared with coincidental sharing between unrelated individuals. Abundant cord blood beta clonotypes carried fewer insertions; young adult naive repertoires showed a weaker similar trend, while memory repertoires showed none. Because the same donors could not be followed over many years, the conclusions depended on cross-sectional statistical analysis. Out-of-frame TCR alpha sharing in monozygotic twins was systematically underestimated by recombination models, whereas sharing between unrelated individuals was in agreement with the recombination models.

For this chain, trimming is 7 bases at the V end and 7 bases at the J end, and the number of junction bases without a gene match is 9. From the germline V gene (reference sequence), CDR1 is DFQATT and CDR2 is SNEGSKA. Inclusive of the bounding cysteine and phenylalanine, the CDR3 is 14 residues long. Solely the CDR3 DNA is kept, with 42 bases framed from the first base. Comments on this clonotype: Its antigen is still unknown. No quality values exist for individual bases; no much larger clone is one base distant.

Library preparation used 5' RACE. The data were produced on an Illumina HiSeq 2000. A universal primer binding site was introduced by template switching, and a unique molecular identifier was present in the final cDNA, enabling accurate counting of TCR cDNA molecules. Specific primers in the conserved constant-segment region were used to synthesize first-strand cDNA for TCR alpha and beta chains. Each cDNA library was double barcoded, with a SMART-Mk sample barcode plus Illumina barcodes, to control for contamination. TruSeq adapter sequences along with Illumina sample barcodes were introduced in two successive PCR steps. The TCR alpha and beta cDNA libraries were sequenced on the Illumina HiSeq platform using custom primers. The original pipeline was this. Raw reads were processed with MiGEC to extract unique molecular identifiers, and MiXCR was used to determine CDR3 positions. Recombination models were inferred per individual with the repgenHMM and IGoR tools using an EM algorithm. Shared clonotypes were analyzed with the tcR package in R, and sharing was normalized by the product of cloneset sizes. Out-of-frame nonproductive sequences were analyzed to study raw recombination free of thymic and clonal selection effects. TCRdb reworked the public reads: Q25 trimming with fastp, MiXCR clone assembly, productive beta chains retained. Every CDR3 protein is listed once, alongside the most common genes and DNA of its rows. In this record, the V and J calls reflect TCRdb's handling and not the investigators' own analysis. The table for this sample lists approximately 1.8 million distinct CDR3 sequences; 25% to 35% of them were counted only once. The ten largest make up about 0.27% of the sample.

Every donor in the study was a healthy Caucasian. The specimen sequenced was cord blood. The V and J segments used are TRBV20-1 and TRBJ2-5, and 13 bases in between align with TRBD2. The origin of this receptor is a newborn girl in good health. CDR3 protein: CSVELGTSGVTQYF. The DNA sequence is given as TGCAGTGTCGAGTTGGGGACTAGCGGGGTGACCCAGTACTTC.